One and the same sample provided the 21 T cell receptor beta chains below, sequenced in a study of T-cell reconstitution after alpha-beta-depleted transplantation in children (dated by TCRdb to the mid-2010s). The method behind the library was PCR. The sequencer was an Illumina HiSeq 2500. Molecular barcoding was employed in the preparation of TCR libraries, with unique molecular identifiers being used to normalize TCRbeta repertoire quantification. In TCRdb, the public reads were trimmed at Q25 with fastp and aligned with MiXCR, with productive beta chains retained. A single entry per CDR3 protein holds the most common genes and DNA from its merged rows. The sample contains approximately 350,000 distinct CDR3 sequences, around 10% of them found a single time. The ten largest clones add up to 2% to 3% of the sample. This specimen was PBMCs from the stem cell graft donor, taken from the stem cell graft. The source of these receptors is a human donor who donated a stem cell graft to a child with acute lymphoblastic leukemia.

This clonotype turned up a few times. CDR3 region: CASSRSRGTGTYEQYF. In DNA, the CDR3 is TGCGCCAGCAGCCGGAGCCGCGGGACAGGGACCTACGAGCAGTACTTC. This chain uses TRBV4-1 with TRBJ2-7; 9 bases align to TRBD1. Germline loops: CDR1 MGHRA, CDR2 YSYEKL. Trimming removed 4 bases from V and 2 bases from J; junction bases left unmatched: 9. CDR3 size: 16 residues.

This clonotype was picked up a small number of times. The gene calls are TRBV7-2 and TRBJ2-7; D is perhaps TRBD2 (6 bases). The V and J ends lost 3 bases and 0 bases respectively, with 12 bases between them. From germline, CDR1 is SGHTA and CDR2 FQGNSA. The CDR3 loop spans 15 amino acids. The CDR3 region has the DNA TGTGCCAGCAGCTTTGCGGGGTTGAGCTCCTACGAGCAGTACTTC. Amino acid sequence: CASSFAGLSSYEQYF.

This clonotype was observed at least ten times. The chain joins TRBV27 to TRBJ2-1; TRBD2 aligns across 8 bases. The trim removed 1 base at V and 5 bases at J, leaving 1 base unmatched. The CDR3 runs 14 residues. From germline, CDR1 is MNHEY and CDR2 SMNVEV (reference sequence). CDR3 residues: CASSLFSGNNEQFF. CDR3 nucleotides: TGTGCCAGCAGTTTATTTAGCGGGAACAATGAGCAGTTCTTC.

This clonotype was found many times. The chain employs TRBV5-1 and TRBJ2-1, with TRBD2 matching over 10 bases. Trimming removed 0 bases from V and 8 bases from J; junction bases left unmatched: 8. Germline V gene data show CDR1 as SGHRS and CDR2 as YFSETQ. This CDR3 is built from 16 residues. This chain's CDR3 is CASSLAASGSIHEQFF. In DNA form, the CDR3 reads TGCGCCAGCAGCTTGGCCGCTAGCGGGAGTATCCATGAGCAGTTCTTC.

In its sample, this clonotype was seen a few times. The chain recombines TRBV29-1 with TRBJ2-7, with 7 bases fitting TRBD2. In germline, CDR1 is SQVTM, CDR2 ANQGSEA. J was trimmed by 0 bases and V by 7 bases; bases with no gene match: 6. The CDR3 extends over 13 amino acids. The CDR3 sequence is CSALLASSYEQYF. CDR3 nucleotide sequence: TGCAGCGCTTTACTAGCGAGCTCCTACGAGCAGTACTTC.

V gene TRBV29-1 combines with J gene TRBJ2-1, with TRBD2 identical over 7 bases. The CDR3 has 12 amino acids. CDR1 SQVTM and CDR2 ANQGSEA come from the germline V gene. The junction had 7 bases not matched to a gene; V was cut back by 7 bases and J by 7 bases. CDR3 region: CSGTGLGNEQFF. For the CDR3, the DNA is TGCAGCGGTACCGGACTAGGAAATGAGCAGTTCTTC.

The chain has TRBV4-1 and TRBJ1-5, with TRBD1 as a possible D gene (6 bases). This CDR3 has 16 residues. CDR1 is MGHRA and CDR2 is YSYEKL in the germline V gene. V dropped 2 bases and J dropped 4 bases, with 15 bases sitting between them. This chain's CDR3 is CASSQPRGQLNQPQHF. The CDR3 bases are TGCGCCAGCAGCCAACCCCGGGGACAACTAAATCAGCCCCAGCATTTT.

A few counts support this clonotype. This sequence joins TRBV12-3 or TRBV12-4 and TRBJ2-2; 9 nucleotides line up with TRBD1. This CDR3 spans 16 amino acids. V trimming: 7 bases; J trimming: 2 bases; junction bases outside the gene matches: 8. The CDR3 nucleotides are TGTGCCAGCATTCTGACAGGGGGAGGCAACACCGGGGAGCTGTTTTTT. This sequence encodes CASILTGGGNTGELFF.

This clonotype was seen many times. The CDR3 loop reads CASSLVADTEAFF. CDR3 sequence (DNA): TGCGCCAGCAGCTTGGTAGCGGACACTGAAGCTTTCTTT. The chain links TRBV5-1 to TRBJ1-1; no clear D gene. Germline V lookup: CDR1 SGHRS, CDR2 YFSETQ. Trimming stripped 0 bases from V and 3 bases from J, with 6 bases between. This CDR3 spans 13 amino acids.

CDR3 in DNA: TGCAGTGCTGGCCCCGGACTAGCGGGAGACTCCTCCTACGAGCAGTACTTC. Translating gives CSAGPGLAGDSSYEQYF. The chain joins TRBV20-1 to TRBJ2-7; 13 bases line up with TRBD2. CDR3 length: 17 residues. The V segment lost 5 bases and the J segment 0 bases; nucleotides outside the gene matches: 10. The germline CDR1 and CDR2 sequences are DFQATT and SNEGSKA (reference sequence).

This clonotype was observed at least ten times. This chain links TRBV5-1 with TRBJ2-4, with 7 nucleotides matching TRBD1. This CDR3 spans 14 amino acids. In germline, CDR1 is SGHRS, CDR2 YFSETQ. Trimming at V came to 4 bases and at J to 5 bases, leaving 6 bases not matched to a gene. The CDR3 here is CASSAQGSQNIQYF. CDR3 bases: TGCGCCAGCAGCGCACAGGGGAGCCAAAACATTCAGTACTTC.

V gene TRBV2 combines with J gene TRBJ1-1, with a weak D call TRBD1 (6 bases). The V end was cut by 6 bases, the J end by 4 bases, with 9 bases between. The CDR3 is 12 residues long. Germline loops: CDR1 SNHLY, CDR2 FYNNEI. The CDR3 DNA follows: TGTGCCAGCAGCGCAGGGGTCACTGAAGCTTTCTTT. Protein sequence: CASSAGVTEAFF.

This clonotype turned up a few times. This sequence joins TRBV18 and TRBJ1-4; D perhaps matches TRBD1 (5 bases). Trimming took off 3 bases at V and 8 bases at J, with 16 bases between the two ends. The CDR3 totals 15 residues. Per germline, CDR1 KGHSH and CDR2 LQKENI. CDR3 nucleotides: TGTGCCAGCTCACCGGGACGGGCAGGGCAGGAAAAACTGTTTTTT. Translating it yields CASSPGRAGQEKLFF.

A few counts support this clonotype. This chain joins TRBV9 and TRBJ1-6, with 11 bases that match TRBD1. The CDR3 totals 17 residues. CDR1 and CDR2 from the germline V gene are SGDLS and YYNGEE. Trimming took 3 bases from V and 9 from J; bases not matched to a gene: 11. CDR3 coding DNA: TGTGCCAGCAGCGGGCACTCGGACAGGGGGCTCTTTTCACCCCTCCACTTT. Amino acids: CASSGHSDRGLFSPLHF.

This clonotype showed up many times. The chain couples TRBV27 to TRBJ2-1, with TRBD2 matching over 10 bases. V was pared by 5 bases and J by 9 bases, with 7 bases of the junction left unmatched. There are 14 residues in the CDR3. Looked up from germline, CDR1 is MNHEY and CDR2 is SMNVEV (reference sequence). CDR3 sequence: CASSPPLAGAEQFF. The CDR3 coding sequence is TGTGCCAGCAGTCCCCCTCTAGCGGGAGCTGAGCAGTTCTTC.

This clonotype appeared a few times. The chain has TRBV20-1 and TRBJ2-2; the match to TRBD2 covers 14 bases. The CDR3 covers 20 residues. Germline V gene data show CDR1 as DFQATT and CDR2 as SNEGSKA (reference sequence). J was trimmed by 1 base and V by 6 bases; bases with no gene match: 16. CDR3 bases: TGCAGTGCCCTCAAGGGACTAGCGGGAGAGTATTCGGGGAACACCGGGGAGCTGTTTTTT. It is translated as CSALKGLAGEYSGNTGELFF.

This clonotype occurred a few times. The V gene is TRBV11-2, the J gene TRBJ2-7; maybe TRBD1 (6 bases). This CDR3 is 13 amino acids long. The germline gives CDR1 SGHAT, CDR2 FQNNGV. The V and J ends lost 9 bases and 2 bases respectively, with 14 bases between them. The chain's CDR3 is CASSRTETYEQYF. As DNA, the CDR3 is TGTGCCAGTTCTCGGACAGAAACCTACGAGCAGTACTTC.

The genes are TRBV2 and TRBJ1-1, with a tentative D call TRBD1 (6 bases). CDR3 length: 13 amino acids. CDR1 and CDR2 from the germline V gene are SNHLY and FYNNEI. V lost 6 bases and J lost 2, with 10 bases in between. The CDR3 DNA reads TGTGCCAGCAGGGACAGTTACAACACTGAAGCTTTCTTT. Translation: CASRDSYNTEAFF. The full variable domain, completed using reference TRBV2 and TRBJ1-1, is EPEVTQTPSHQVTQMGQEVILRCVPISNHLYFYWYRQILGQKVEFLVSFYNNEISEKSEIFDDQFSVERPDGSNFTLKIRSTKLEDSAMYFCASRDSYNTEAFFGQGTRLTVV.

This clonotype was counted many times. The CDR3 bases are TGTGCCAGCAGCTTCGGGCGGGAGAGGACCGGGGAGCTGTTTTTT. This sequence encodes CASSFGRERTGELFF. This chain uses TRBV7-9 with TRBJ2-2, with TRBD2 matching 7 bases. The CDR3 has 15 residues. Germline loops: CDR1 SEHNR, CDR2 FQNEAQ (reference sequence). Trimming cost V 3 bases and J 5 bases; bases outside gene matches: 6.

J is TRBJ2-5 and V is TRBV5-4; D gene uncertain. Germline CDR1 SGHNT, CDR2 YYREEE (reference sequence). CDR3 length: 14 amino acids. V was shortened by 4 bases and J by 4 bases, with 14 bases between the two germline ends. The CDR3 nucleotides read TGTGCCAGCAGCATCGGAGTGGGTGCAGAGACCCAGTACTTC. Protein product: CASSIGVGAETQYF.

A few counts support this clonotype. The chain combines TRBV5-1 with TRBJ2-5, with D possibly being TRBD2 (6 bases). CDR3 length equals 16 residues. Trimming removed 1 base at V and 2 bases at J, with 15 bases between. Germline V gives CDR1 SGHRS, CDR2 YFSETQ. The DNA for the CDR3 is TGCGCCAGCAGCTTGAAGGGTAGCGGAGTACAAGAGACCCAGTACTTC. Its protein product is CASSLKGSGVQETQYF.